This paragraph covers one T cell receptor beta chain sequence. The junction had 12 bases not matched to a gene; V was cut back by 4 bases and J by 0 bases. CDR1 is ENHRY and CDR2 is SYGVKD in the germline V gene. The CDR3 consists of 18 residues. Researchers sorted participants into cohorts using their self-reported clinical history. Source study methods: Estimation of nucleated cell counts was performed using reference gene primer amplification. TCRdb keeps only in-frame clones here, not all; method: immunoSEQ multiplex PCR. V and J calls and clone size are as listed in that table; D and trimming were resolved from the DNA. The table records over 300,000 clones, more than 75% of them present only once. The data derive from a study of blood T cell repertoires in COVID-19.

The J gene is TRBJ1-5, the V gene TRBV10-3, with 7 nucleotides matching TRBD1. Sample: PBMCs or T cells enriched from blood (not recorded which). The origin of this receptor is a woman aged 25 to 39 with acute COVID-19. The DNA for the CDR3 is TGTGCCATCAGTGCGGGATTAGGACAGGACTATAGCAATCAGCCCCAGCATTTT. Residues: CAISAGLGQDYSNQPQHF.